These 32 T cell receptor beta chains share one sample of origin, sequenced in a study of shared clonotypes between healthy human individuals. Produced via immunoSEQ multiplex PCR; TCRdb's table is partial and in-frame only. The table lists some 660,000 clones, around 73% of them singletons. Sequenced: memory CD4+ T cells sorted from blood. Subset meaning: CD45RA-negative fraction. The receptor source for this set is a woman in her 30s in good health.

CDR3 sequence reads: CASSSGGKETQYF. In DNA form, the CDR3 reads TGTGCCAGCAGCTCCGGGGGCAAAGAGACCCAGTACTTC. V usage is TRBV7-9 and J usage is TRBJ2-5; perhaps D is TRBD1 or TRBD2 (6 bases each). V was cut by 4 bases and J by 3 bases, with 9 bases left in between. This CDR3 has 13 residues. Germline V CDR1 and CDR2: SEHNR, FQNEAQ (reference sequence).

This clone appeared a single time. The chain has TRBV11-2 and TRBJ2-3, with D possibly TRBD1 on 5 matching bases. The CDR3 covers 13 residues. Per the germline V gene, CDR1 is SGHAT and CDR2 is FQNNGV. V shed 3 bases and J shed 6 bases, with 10 bases lying between them. CDR3 in amino acids: CASSFKGVDTQYF. CDR3 bases: TGTGCCAGCAGCTTTAAAGGGGTCGATACGCAGTATTTT.

The rearrangement links TRBV6-1 to TRBJ2-2; TRBD1 matches 10 bases. The CDR3 is 15 residues long. The trim removed 5 bases at V and 6 bases at J, leaving 6 bases unmatched. The germline gives CDR1 MNHNS, CDR2 SASEGT. The CDR3 coding sequence is TGTGCCAGCAGTCGAGGACAGGGGGACCCCGGGGAGCTGTTTTTT. It translates to CASSRGQGDPGELFF.

This clone was counted a few times. J is TRBJ2-5 and V is TRBV9, with TRBD1 matching 7 bases. From germline, CDR1 is SGDLS and CDR2 YYNGEE. Trimming at V came to 4 bases and at J to 3 bases, leaving 6 bases not matched to a gene. The CDR3 is made up of 14 amino acids. CDR3: CASSTGQDKETQYF. The DNA of the CDR3 is TGTGCCAGCAGCACCGGACAGGACAAAGAGACCCAGTACTTC.

This clone was counted a few times. V gene TRBV19 combines with J gene TRBJ1-5; 11 nucleotides agree with TRBD1. The CDR3 runs 16 residues. The V and J ends lost 4 bases and 1 base, in that order; junction bases with no gene match: 3. The germline V gene has CDR1 LNHDA and CDR2 SQIVND (reference sequence). The CDR3 region has the DNA TGTGCCAGTAGTACGGACAGGGGGCTAAGCAATCAGCCCCAGCATTTT. Protein product: CASSTDRGLSNQPQHF. The complete variable domain, with remaining parts taken from reference TRBV19 and TRBJ1-5, reads DGGITQSPKYLFRKEGQNVTLSCEQNLNHDAMYWYRQDPGQGLRLIYYSQIVNDFQKGDIAEGYSVSREKKESFPLTVTSAQKNPTAFYLCASSTDRGLSNQPQHFGDGTRLSIL.

The chain employs TRBV6-5 and TRBJ2-7; 9 bases align to TRBD2. Germline lookup yields CDR1 MNHEY and CDR2 SVGAGI. The CDR3 has 13 amino acids. The trim removed 7 bases at V and 3 bases at J, leaving 4 bases unmatched. The CDR3 spells CASTNSGSYEQYF. The CDR3 DNA follows: TGTGCCAGCACTAATAGCGGGAGCTACGAGCAGTACTTC.

Only a few counts were recorded for this clone. J is TRBJ1-1 and V is TRBV20-1; D is ambiguous. CDR3 length: 10 amino acids. Germline assignment: CDR1 DFQATT and CDR2 SNEGSKA (reference sequence). V was cut by 3 bases and J by 1 base, with 0 bases left in between. In DNA, the CDR3 is TGCAGTGCTAGGAACACTGAAGCTTTCTTT. This gives the protein CSARNTEAFF.

This sequence joins TRBV5-1 and TRBJ2-3; D might be TRBD2 (6 bases). CDR1 and CDR2 (germline): SGHRS, YFSETQ. This CDR3 is built from 16 residues. Deletions cut 0 bases from V and 6 bases from J, with 17 bases between. Here the CDR3 DNA reads TGCGCCAGCAGCTTGGTACCGGGAGCCTTTCGGGATACGCAGTATTTT. This encodes CASSLVPGAFRDTQYF. The entire variable domain, with the rest obtained from reference TRBV5-1 and TRBJ2-3, is as follows: KAGVTQTPRYLIKTRGQQVTLSCSPISGHRSVSWYQQTPGQGLQFLFEYFSETQRNKGNFPGRFSGRQFSNSRSEMNVSTLELGDSALYLCASSLVPGAFRDTQYFGPGTRLTVL.

This clone occurred a few times. This chain uses TRBV19 with TRBJ1-2; D not certain. The CDR3 consists of 15 residues. Germline V gives CDR1 LNHDA, CDR2 SQIVND (reference sequence). V was cut by 4 bases and J by 1 base, with 13 bases left in between. This chain's CDR3 is CASSTPGRINYGYTF. Here the CDR3 DNA reads TGTGCCAGTAGTACACCGGGAAGGATTAACTATGGCTACACCTTC.

The chain joins TRBV1 to TRBJ1-5. TRBV1 is a pseudogene locus. The CDR3 contains 15 residues. The CDR3 DNA sequence: TGCACCAGCAGCCAAGGAGGACCGTACAATCAGCCCCAGCATTTT. This sequence encodes CTSSQGGPYNQPQHF.

This clone was detected many times. V usage is TRBV29-1 and J usage is TRBJ2-3; 9 bases align to TRBD1. The V and J ends lost 4 bases and 0 bases, in that order; junction bases with no gene match: 5. The germline V gene encodes CDR1 SQVTM and CDR2 ANQGSEA. This CDR3 contains 15 residues. This CDR3 is CSVVQGAHSTDTQYF. The CDR3 DNA follows: TGCAGCGTTGTACAGGGGGCCCATAGCACAGATACGCAGTATTTT.

The chain has TRBV19 and TRBJ1-2, with D uncertain. CDR1 is LNHDA and CDR2 is SQIVND in the germline V gene (reference sequence). V was pared by 3 bases and J by 4 bases, with 15 bases between. This CDR3 comprises 15 residues. CDR3 sequence reads: CASSIKGRQLYGYTF. Here the CDR3 DNA reads TGTGCCAGTAGTATTAAAGGGCGGCAGCTCTATGGCTACACCTTC.

The gene calls are TRBV6-6 and TRBJ1-3; tentatively, D is TRBD1 (6 bases). Germline V gives CDR1 MNHNY, CDR2 SVGAGI (reference sequence). V was cut by 6 bases and J by 4 bases, with 10 bases left in between. The CDR3 consists of 13 residues. The CDR3 region has the DNA TGTGCCAGCAGACAGGGTTCCGGAAACACCATATATTTT. It yields the protein CASRQGSGNTIYF.

The chain uses TRBV5-1 and TRBJ1-4; possibly TRBD1 for D (6 bases). Germline CDR1 reads SGHRS; CDR2 reads YFSETQ. The germline V and J ends were trimmed by 0 bases and 7 bases, with 16 bases remaining between them. The CDR3 has 16 residues. CDR3 coding DNA: TGCGCCAGCAGCTTGGGGCGGGGGGCGGCCGGTGAAAAACTGTTTTTT. As protein: CASSLGRGAAGEKLFF.

The chain is built from TRBV6-1 and TRBJ2-7; D gene unclear. CDR3 size: 11 residues. Germline V CDR1 and CDR2: MNHNS, SASEGT. Trimming pared 10 bases from V and 2 bases from J, leaving 9 bases between. The chain's CDR3 is CATSKPYEQYF. For the CDR3, the DNA is TGTGCCACCTCTAAACCCTACGAGCAGTACTTC.

This clone occurred a few times. V gene TRBV5-8 combines with J gene TRBJ1-5, with a possible D match to TRBD1 (5 bases). Germline V gene sequence: CDR1 SGHTS, CDR2 YDEGEE. Trimming removed 4 bases at V and 0 bases at J, with 11 bases between. This CDR3 spans 15 amino acids. The CDR3 sequence is CASSLGTYSNQPQHF. The CDR3 nucleotides read TGTGCCAGCAGCCTCGGGACGTATAGCAATCAGCCCCAGCATTTT.

In DNA form, the CDR3 reads TGTGCCAGCAGTTACTCGGAGCTAGATACGCAGTATTTT. The encoded protein is CASSYSELDTQYF. The chain recombines TRBV6-6 with TRBJ2-3; D gene uncertain. Germline V gene sequence: CDR1 MNHNY, CDR2 SVGAGI (reference sequence). The V end was cut by 0 bases, the J end by 5 bases, with 6 bases between. CDR3 length: 13 amino acids.

This clone was picked up a small number of times. This chain connects TRBV10-2 to TRBJ2-2; TRBD1 matches at 7 bases. V gave up 7 bases and J gave up 5 bases; unmatched junction bases: 4. Germline lookup yields CDR1 WSHSY and CDR2 SAAADI. The CDR3 sequence is 13 residues long. This CDR3 is CASTIQGTGELFF. CDR3 in DNA: TGCGCCAGCACCATACAGGGGACCGGGGAGCTGTTTTTT.

This clone appeared a single time. The V gene is TRBV4-1, the J gene TRBJ1-1; 7 positions agree with TRBD1. From germline, CDR1 is MGHRA and CDR2 YSYEKL. The CDR3 loop spans 13 amino acids. V lost 4 bases to trimming and J lost 4 bases; unmatched junction nucleotides: 3. Here the CDR3 reads CASSRAGGTEAFF. The CDR3, as DNA: TGCGCCAGCAGCCGGGCAGGGGGCACTGAAGCTTTCTTT.

The chain carries TRBV19 and TRBJ1-5, with 7 nucleotides matching TRBD1. The CDR3 contains 15 residues. Germline V gene lookup returns CDR1 LNHDA and CDR2 SQIVND (reference sequence). Unmatched junction bases numbered 5, after V lost 1 base and J lost 5 bases. The CDR3 region is CASSIVYRGYQPQHF. In DNA, the CDR3 is TGTGCCAGTAGTATAGTTTACAGGGGATATCAGCCCCAGCATTTT. Full variable domain (rest looked up from reference TRBV19 and TRBJ1-5): DGGITQSPKYLFRKEGQNVTLSCEQNLNHDAMYWYRQDPGQGLRLIYYSQIVNDFQKGDIAEGYSVSREKKESFPLTVTSAQKNPTAFYLCASSIVYRGYQPQHFGDGTRLSIL.

V and J are TRBV27 and TRBJ2-7; D gene unclear. CDR3 length equals 15 residues. V dropped 0 bases and J dropped 0 bases, with 9 bases sitting between them. Germline V gives CDR1 MNHEY, CDR2 SMNVEV (reference sequence). Here the CDR3 reads CASSLSFVSSYEQYF. The CDR3 coding sequence is TGTGCCAGCAGTTTATCTTTCGTTAGCTCCTACGAGCAGTACTTC.

The chain uses TRBV30 and TRBJ1-6, with D possibly TRBD1 on 6 matching bases. This CDR3 has 14 residues. Looked up from germline, CDR1 is GTSNPN and CDR2 is SVGIG (reference sequence). V lost 2 bases and J lost 11, with 16 bases in between. CDR3 sequence (DNA): TGTGCCTGGAGTACGGGGGGCTCCAGGGCACCCCTCCACTTT. Residues: CAWSTGGSRAPLHF.

As to this clone: Different DNA sequences within this sample yield the same CDR3. The V call is TRBV19, the J call TRBJ2-3; D ambiguous. The CDR3 spans 11 residues. Germline-derived CDR1 and CDR2 are LNHDA and SQIVND (reference sequence). V lost 3 bases and J 6 bases, leaving 4 bases between the germline ends. As DNA, the CDR3 is TGTGCCAGTAGTATGAGGGATACGCAGTATTTT. This translates into CASSMRDTQYF.

V and J are TRBV4-2 and TRBJ2-7; 8 bases are shared with TRBD1. The germline gives CDR1 LGHNA, CDR2 YNFKEQ. CDR3 size: 17 residues. Trimming took 4 bases from V and 9 from J; bases not matched to a gene: 20. In nucleotides, the CDR3 is TGTGCCAGCAGCCCCCCCGGACAGGGAGAAGGACAGGGTGTGCAGTACTTC. Protein product: CASSPPGQGEGQGVQYF.

This chain connects TRBV6-5 to TRBJ1-4; 9 nucleotides match TRBD1. The germline gives CDR1 MNHEY, CDR2 SVGAGI. The length of the CDR3 is 15 residues. V was pared by 4 bases and J by 6 bases, with 6 bases of the junction left unmatched. The CDR3 DNA sequence: TGTGCCAGCAGTTCGGATAACAGGGGGCATGAAAAACTGTTTTTT. It codes for CASSSDNRGHEKLFF.

The chain is built from TRBV5-1 and TRBJ2-7, with 10 bases matching TRBD2. After removal of 2 bases from V and 4 bases from J, the junction contained 6 bases not matched to a gene. Germline lookup yields CDR1 SGHRS and CDR2 YFSETQ. The CDR3 loop spans 15 amino acids. The CDR3 region has the DNA TGCGCCAGCAGCTTTCTAGCGGGAGTCGAGTACGAGCAGTACTTC. Amino acids: CASSFLAGVEYEQYF.

In the case of this clone: Different DNA sequences within this sample yield the same CDR3. V usage is TRBV19 and J usage is TRBJ2-3; D gene ambiguous. The V end lost 3 bases, the J end lost 4 bases, and 8 bases lay between the germline ends. The CDR3 has 13 residues. Germline lookup yields CDR1 LNHDA and CDR2 SQIVND (reference sequence). CDR3 bases: TGTGCCAGTAGTATCGCCGGGTCAGATACGCAGTATTTT. Its protein product is CASSIAGSDTQYF.

This clone was detected once. J is TRBJ2-3 and V is TRBV25-1; no clear D gene. There are 14 residues in the CDR3. Germline values: CDR1 MGHDK, CDR2 SYGVNS. Trimming stripped 4 bases from V and 0 bases from J, with 8 bases between. Here the CDR3 reads CASSGQVSTDTQYF. CDR3 DNA: TGTGCCAGCAGTGGCCAAGTAAGCACAGATACGCAGTATTTT.

The rearrangement joins TRBV5-6 to TRBJ2-5, with 8 bases aligning to TRBD2. The CDR3 runs to 15 residues. Germline V gives CDR1 SGHDT, CDR2 YYEEEE. V shed 5 bases and J 1 base; nucleotides not matched to a gene: 7. CDR3 DNA: TGTGCCAGCAGTTCGCGCGGGAGGCCCCAAGAGACCCAGTACTTC. This sequence encodes CASSSRGRPQETQYF.

The rearrangement links TRBV19 to TRBJ2-5, with 10 bases aligning to TRBD1. The CDR3 contains 15 residues. CDR1 and CDR2 from the germline V gene are LNHDA and SQIVND (reference sequence). Trimming removed 5 bases from V and 6 bases from J; junction bases left unmatched: 9. The CDR3 coding sequence is TGTGCCAGTAGTCCTACGACAGGGGGCGCGAAGACCCAGTACTTC. This translates into CASSPTTGGAKTQYF.

The chain carries TRBV7-3 and TRBJ2-3, with 9 bases lining up with TRBD1. The CDR3 has 11 residues. Germline CDR1 SGHTA, CDR2 FQGTGA. The J segment lost 6 bases and the V segment lost 8 bases, leaving 0 bases of the junction unmatched. For the CDR3, the DNA is TGTGCCAGCGGACAGGGGGATACGCAGTATTTT. This encodes CASGQGDTQYF.

This chain uses TRBV19 with TRBJ2-1; D unresolved. V lost 5 bases and J 3 bases, leaving 14 bases between the germline ends. The CDR3 runs to 15 residues. Germline assignment: CDR1 LNHDA and CDR2 SQIVND (reference sequence). As DNA, the CDR3 is TGTGCCAGTAGTGCGCGCTCGGGTTACTACAATGAGCAGTTCTTC. This gives the protein CASSARSGYYNEQFF.